The 28 T cell receptor beta chains presented below share a single source sample, sequenced in a study of blood T cell repertoires in COVID-19. The table came from immunoSEQ multiplex PCR; TCRdb's copy has only in-frame clones and leaves some out. This table has fewer than 80,000 clones, 70% to 90% appearing once. The sample comprised peripheral blood. All receptors derive from a man under 40 with acute or convalescent COVID-19.

This sequence joins TRBV29-1 and TRBJ1-2, with a weak D call TRBD1 (6 bases). The V gene's germline CDR1 is SQVTM and CDR2 ANQGSEA. The CDR3 runs 13 residues. The V end lost 7 bases, the J end lost 7 bases, and 19 bases lay between the germline ends. The CDR3 spells CSAGRGANLGYTF. Here the CDR3 DNA reads TGCAGCGCCGGTCGGGGGGCTAATCTTGGCTACACCTTC.

The chain has TRBV30 and TRBJ1-3, with D unclear. The germline V and J ends were trimmed by 2 bases and 3 bases, with 8 bases remaining between them. Germline lookup yields CDR1 GTSNPN and CDR2 SVGIG (reference sequence). This CDR3 is 13 amino acids long. The CDR3 DNA follows: TGTGCCTGGAGTTCGGCGGATGGAAACACCATATATTTT. Its translation is CAWSSADGNTIYF.

The V and J genes are TRBV9 and TRBJ1-5; 8 nucleotides align to TRBD1. V dropped 3 bases and J dropped 6; count of bases not matched to a gene: 8. CDR3 length equals 15 residues. CDR1 and CDR2 (germline): SGDLS, YYNGEE. CDR3 DNA sequence: TGTGCCAGCAGCGCCGCAGGGGGCGGCAGTCAGCCCCAGCATTTT. It codes for CASSAAGGGSQPQHF.

This CDR3 reads CASSTPFRDRVGAFF. The CDR3 DNA is TGTGCCAGTAGTACACCGTTCCGGGACAGGGTAGGCGCTTTCTTT. The genes are TRBV19 and TRBJ1-1; 9 bases agree with TRBD1. The trim removed 4 bases at V and 11 bases at J, leaving 14 bases unmatched. From germline, CDR1 is LNHDA and CDR2 SQIVND (reference sequence). The CDR3 length is 15 residues.

The rearrangement uses TRBV3-1 (or the pseudogene TRBV3-2) and TRBJ1-3; no definite D call. This CDR3 is built from 14 residues. From germline, CDR1 is LGHDT and CDR2 YNNKEL (reference sequence). V lost 1 base and J 0 bases, leaving 4 bases between the germline ends. DNA of the CDR3: TGTGCCAGCAGCCAAGGAGACTCTGGAAACACCATATATTTT. Translation gives CASSQGDSGNTIYF.

The chain employs TRBV15 and TRBJ1-1, with unresolved D. The CDR3 loop spans 14 amino acids. V gave up 0 bases and J gave up 8 bases, with 13 bases separating them. Per germline, CDR1 LNHNV and CDR2 YYDKDF (reference sequence). The CDR3 DNA reads TGTGCCACCAGCAGAGATCTAGCCAGACCCGAAGCTTTCTTT. Translating it yields CATSRDLARPEAFF.

The chain recombines TRBV15 with TRBJ1-2; weak D call: TRBD1 (5 bases). Germline CDR1 reads LNHNV; CDR2 reads YYDKDF (reference sequence). The length of the CDR3 is 13 residues. Trimming removed 5 bases at V and 10 bases at J, with 17 bases between. The CDR3, as DNA: TGTGCCACCAGCCCCATGGGGCAGGCGCTCTACACCTTC. Encoded protein: CATSPMGQALYTF. The full variable domain, completed using reference TRBV15 and TRBJ1-2, is DAMVIQNPRYQVTQFGKPVTLSCSQTLNHNVMYWYQQKSSQAPKLLFHYYDKDFNNEADTPDNFQSRRPNTSFCFLDIRSPGLGDTAMYLCATSPMGQALYTFGSGTRLTVV.

The chain has TRBV11-2 and TRBJ2-5; D is perhaps TRBD1 (6 bases). In germline, CDR1 is SGHAT, CDR2 FQNNGV. The CDR3 is 15 residues long. V was trimmed by 5 bases and J by 5 bases, leaving 18 bases between them. This chain's CDR3 is CASSAAPQGSETQYF. The CDR3 nucleotides read TGTGCCAGCAGCGCTGCCCCACAGGGTAGTGAGACCCAGTACTTC.

The V gene is TRBV7-9, the J gene TRBJ2-5, with D possibly being TRBD1 (5 bases). There are 14 residues in the CDR3. Trimming took off 2 bases at V and 2 bases at J, with 9 bases between the two ends. Germline V gene data show CDR1 as SEHNR and CDR2 as FQNEAQ (reference sequence). The CDR3 DNA is TGTGCCAGCAGCTTACTTGACAGACAAGAGACCCAGTACTTC. Translated, it gives CASSLLDRQETQYF.

The chain recombines TRBV18 with TRBJ2-7; no definite D call. There are 15 residues in the CDR3. Germline values: CDR1 KGHSH, CDR2 LQKENI. With 3 bases removed from V and 0 bases from J, the gap between germline ends came to 12 bases. The CDR3 DNA sequence: TGTGCCAGCTCACCCGGTGCGGCTGGCTCCTACGAGCAGTACTTC. The encoded protein is CASSPGAAGSYEQYF.

V is TRBV19 and J is TRBJ1-5; maybe TRBD1 (6 bases). The CDR3 is 14 amino acids. CDR1 and CDR2 from the germline V gene are LNHDA and SQIVND (reference sequence). V lost 7 bases to trimming and J lost 0 bases, with 10 bases between them. For the CDR3, the DNA is TGTGCCAGTAACACAGGGTATAGCAATCAGCCCCAGCATTTT. Residues: CASNTGYSNQPQHF.

The chain recombines TRBV2 with TRBJ1-1, with 10 positions matching TRBD1. J lost 5 bases, V lost 2 bases, and 8 bases had no gene match. This CDR3 has 16 residues. Germline V gene data show CDR1 as SNHLY and CDR2 as FYNNEI. CDR3: CASSETLRDRGTEAFF. Here the CDR3 DNA reads TGTGCCAGCAGTGAAACGCTCCGGGACAGGGGAACTGAAGCTTTCTTT.

This sequence joins TRBV14 and TRBJ1-1; 10 bases align to TRBD1. The ends lost 6 bases at V and 4 bases at J; junction bases unmatched: 11. Germline-derived CDR1 and CDR2 are SGHDN and FVKESK. The CDR3 is 16 residues long. The CDR3 loop is CASSPDRGIRGTEAFF. Written as DNA, the CDR3 is TGTGCCAGCAGTCCGGACAGGGGGATACGTGGCACTGAAGCTTTCTTT.

The chain recombines TRBV11-2 with TRBJ2-1, with D tentatively TRBD1 (5 bases). The CDR3 is made up of 11 amino acids. V gave up 1 base and J gave up 11 bases, with 6 bases separating them. Germline V gene sequence: CDR1 SGHAT, CDR2 FQNNGV. CDR3: CASSLGGQQFF. The CDR3, as DNA: TGTGCCAGCAGCTTAGGGGGCCAGCAGTTCTTC.

This sequence joins TRBV3-1 (or the pseudogene TRBV3-2) and TRBJ1-4, with D unresolved. CDR1 and CDR2 (germline): LGHDT, YNNKEL (reference sequence). This CDR3 has 13 residues. V gave up 0 bases and J gave up 14 bases, with 13 bases separating them. CDR3 DNA sequence: TGTGCCAGCAGCCAAGAGGGGAGAACGGCTCTGTTTTTT. Amino acid sequence: CASSQEGRTALFF.

CDR3 residues: CAWTEGQGLEQYF. The DNA of the CDR3 is TGTGCCTGGACGGAGGGACAGGGGCTCGAGCAGTACTTC. The chain couples TRBV30 to TRBJ2-7; 10 positions agree with TRBD1. Looked up from germline, CDR1 is GTSNPN and CDR2 is SVGIG (reference sequence). V was clipped by 4 bases and J by 6 bases; unmatched bases: 6. This CDR3 contains 13 residues.

The chain links TRBV5-4 to TRBJ1-3, with 11 positions matching TRBD1. Germline V gene sequence: CDR1 SGHNT, CDR2 YYREEE (reference sequence). V lost 0 bases and J lost 2; bases outside the gene matches: 7. The CDR3 is 18 amino acids. The CDR3 sequence: CASSLAGTGGRAGNTIYF. CDR3 DNA: TGTGCCAGCAGCTTGGCCGGGACAGGGGGACGGGCTGGAAACACCATATATTTT.

J is TRBJ2-3 and V is TRBV6-1; D unclear. V lost 0 bases, J lost 0 bases, and 16 bases lay in between. The CDR3 is 18 residues long. Per germline, CDR1 MNHNS and CDR2 SASEGT. Here the CDR3 DNA reads TGTGCCAGCAGTGAAGCTCTCATCACTTACTCTAGCACAGATACGCAGTATTTT. It specifies CASSEALITYSSTDTQYF.

The gene calls are TRBV2 and TRBJ1-6; a possible D gene is TRBD1 (6 bases). The ends were cut back, 5 bases at V and 7 bases at J, with 18 bases in the middle. The germline gives CDR1 SNHLY, CDR2 FYNNEI. The CDR3 covers 16 residues. The CDR3 here is CASSSERQGWNSPLHF. CDR3 coding DNA: TGTGCCAGCAGTTCGGAAAGGCAGGGGTGGAATTCACCCCTCCACTTT.

This chain uses TRBV6-1 with TRBJ1-4; D is undetermined. The CDR3 sequence is 14 residues long. V was cut by 2 bases and J by 5 bases, with 9 bases left in between. The germline V gene has CDR1 MNHNS and CDR2 SASEGT. CDR3 nucleotide sequence: TGTGCCAGCAGTGAATCTGGAGGGAATGAAAAACTGTTTTTT. This gives the protein CASSESGGNEKLFF.

The genes are TRBV5-6 and TRBJ1-4; maybe TRBD1 (6 bases). The CDR3 totals 14 residues. Germline assignment: CDR1 SGHDT and CDR2 YYEEEE. V gave up 6 bases and J gave up 5 bases, with 14 bases separating them. CDR3 protein: CASTLQGPNEKLFF. CDR3 DNA sequence: TGTGCCAGCACCTTACAGGGACCAAATGAAAAACTGTTTTTT.

The chain links TRBV27 to TRBJ2-1, with 8 bases aligning to TRBD1. V was pared by 0 bases and J by 0 bases, with 7 bases of the junction left unmatched. The V gene's germline CDR1 is MNHEY and CDR2 SMNVEV (reference sequence). The CDR3 is 18 amino acids. CDR3 protein: CASSLSYRTGGSYNEQFF. In DNA, the CDR3 is TGTGCCAGCAGTTTATCCTACCGAACAGGGGGCTCCTACAATGAGCAGTTCTTC.

The V call is TRBV14, the J call TRBJ2-1, with 8 bases that match TRBD2. The CDR3 is 16 residues long. Germline-derived CDR1 and CDR2 are SGHDN and FVKESK. V shed 2 bases and J 7 bases; nucleotides not matched to a gene: 10. CDR3 DNA sequence: TGTGCCAGCAGCCAACCCGGGACTAGGTCGAGGAATGAGCAGTTCTTC. Its protein product is CASSQPGTRSRNEQFF.

The V call is TRBV10-3, the J call TRBJ1-1; D might be TRBD1 (6 bases). This CDR3 comprises 16 residues. Germline V gene sequence: CDR1 ENHRY, CDR2 SYGVKD. Trimming cost V 5 bases and J 0 bases, with 16 bases left between them. CDR3 in amino acids: CAISRSGWDMNTEAFF. Here the CDR3 DNA reads TGTGCCATCAGTCGTTCAGGATGGGACATGAACACTGAAGCTTTCTTT.

This clone was picked up one time. This chain connects TRBV28 to TRBJ1-5, with no clear D. This CDR3 is built from 16 residues. From germline, CDR1 is MDHEN and CDR2 SYDVKM. Deletions cut 6 bases from V and 5 bases from J, with 20 bases between. CDR3 in amino acids: CASRSTQRGRYQPQHF. The CDR3 DNA reads TGTGCCAGCAGATCCACCCAACGGGGAAGGTATCAGCCCCAGCATTTT. Supplemented by reference TRBV28 and TRBJ1-5, the full variable domain reads DVKVTQSSRYLVKRTGEKVFLECVQDMDHENMFWYRQDPGLGLRLIYFSYDVKMKEKGDIPEGYSVSREKKERFSLILESASTNQTSMYLCASRSTQRGRYQPQHFGDGTRLSIL.

The chain combines TRBV19 with TRBJ2-3; D remains ambiguous. Trimming took off 1 base at V and 2 bases at J, with 10 bases between the two ends. The CDR3 has 15 amino acids. Germline CDR1 is LNHDA and CDR2 is SQIVND (reference sequence). This CDR3 is CASSIAFIPTDTQYF. CDR3 sequence (DNA): TGTGCCAGTAGTATAGCGTTTATCCCCACAGATACGCAGTATTTT.

The genes are TRBV6-2 or TRBV6-3 and TRBJ2-7; 8 bases line up with TRBD1. The length of the CDR3 is 15 residues. The ends lost 5 bases at V and 1 base at J; junction bases unmatched: 7. The germline V gene has CDR1 MNHEY and CDR2 SVGEGT. Here the CDR3 reads CASSLARQGSYEQYF. In DNA form, the CDR3 reads TGTGCCAGCAGTCTTGCCAGACAGGGGTCCTACGAGCAGTACTTC.

This clone was seen just once. The chain employs TRBV15 and TRBJ1-2; TRBD1 matches at 9 bases. Germline loops: CDR1 LNHNV, CDR2 YYDKDF (reference sequence). There are 16 residues in the CDR3. Losses at the gene ends were 2 bases for V and 5 bases for J; bases not matched to a gene: 9. CDR3 in amino acids: CATSRPGTGIGYGYTF. CDR3 coding DNA: TGTGCCACCAGCAGACCCGGGACAGGGATTGGGTATGGCTACACCTTC.